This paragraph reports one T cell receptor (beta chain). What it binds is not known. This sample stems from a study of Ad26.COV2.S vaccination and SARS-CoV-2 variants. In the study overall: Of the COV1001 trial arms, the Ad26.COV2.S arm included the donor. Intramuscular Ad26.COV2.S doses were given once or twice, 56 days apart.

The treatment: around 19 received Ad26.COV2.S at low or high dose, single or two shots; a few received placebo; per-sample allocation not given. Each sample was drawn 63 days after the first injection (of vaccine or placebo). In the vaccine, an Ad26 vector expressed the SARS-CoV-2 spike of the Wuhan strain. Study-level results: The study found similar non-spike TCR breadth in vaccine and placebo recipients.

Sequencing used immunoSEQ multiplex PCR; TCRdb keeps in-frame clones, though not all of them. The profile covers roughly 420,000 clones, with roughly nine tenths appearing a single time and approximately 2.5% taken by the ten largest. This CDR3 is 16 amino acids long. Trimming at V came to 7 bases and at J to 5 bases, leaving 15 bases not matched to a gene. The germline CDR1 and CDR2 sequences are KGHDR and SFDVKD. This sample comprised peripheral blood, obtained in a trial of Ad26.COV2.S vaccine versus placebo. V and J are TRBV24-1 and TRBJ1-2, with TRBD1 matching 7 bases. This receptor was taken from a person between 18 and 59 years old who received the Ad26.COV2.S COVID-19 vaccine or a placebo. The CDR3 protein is CATSQPGQRGVYGYTF. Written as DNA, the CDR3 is TGTGCCACCAGCCAACCGGGACAGAGGGGGGTTTATGGCTACACCTTC.